These 31 T cell receptor beta chains were sequenced from one sample in a study of shared clonotypes between healthy human individuals. Only in-frame clones appear in the TCRdb table, and some are missing; sequencing was by immunoSEQ multiplex PCR. The sample has around 500,000 clones; about 84% are singletons. The material sequenced was PBMCs. These receptors were collected from a woman aged 40 to 50 in good health. Some clones in this sample may be carry-over from other donors' samples.

Comment on this clone: This likely came from a read error, as a far larger clone is one base away. The rearrangement joins TRBV30 to TRBJ1-3; maybe TRBD1 (5 bases). The V and J ends lost 7 bases and 0 bases respectively, with 10 bases between them. Germline assignment: CDR1 GTSNPN and CDR2 SVGIG (reference sequence). The CDR3 is 13 amino acids. DNA of the CDR3: TGTGCCTTAGACAGTGCCTCTGGAAACACCATATATTTT. Amino acid sequence: CALDSASGNTIYF.

V gene TRBV12-2 combines with J gene TRBJ2-7. TRBV12-2 is a known pseudogene. The CDR3 totals 13 residues. Here the CDR3 DNA reads TGTGCAAGTCGCTTGTGCCCCTCCTACGAGCAGTACTTC. Its protein product is CASRLCPSYEQYF.

As DNA, the CDR3 is TGTGCCAGCAGTGCGATAGACAGAACGAACACTGAAGCTTTCTTT. It encodes CASSAIDRTNTEAFF. The V gene is TRBV28, the J gene TRBJ1-1, with D perhaps matching TRBD1 (5 bases). The V and J ends lost 5 bases and 1 base respectively, with 14 bases between them. The CDR3 runs to 15 residues. The germline gives CDR1 MDHEN, CDR2 SYDVKM. Supplemented by reference TRBV28 and TRBJ1-1, the full variable domain reads DVKVTQSSRYLVKRTGEKVFLECVQDMDHENMFWYRQDPGLGLRLIYFSYDVKMKEKGDIPEGYSVSREKKERFSLILESASTNQTSMYLCASSAIDRTNTEAFFGQGTRLTVV.

The chain carries TRBV7-2 and TRBJ2-3; no definite D call. The ends were cut back, 5 bases at V and 2 bases at J, with 11 bases in the middle. The CDR3 has 14 amino acids. Germline-derived CDR1 and CDR2 are SGHTA and FQGNSA. CDR3 in amino acids: CASSPRRDTDTQYF. CDR3 nucleotides: TGTGCCAGCAGCCCCAGACGAGACACAGATACGCAGTATTTT.

Points on this clone: This likely reflects a read error, since a far larger clone is one base away. Other DNA sequences in this specimen translate into the identical CDR3. The genes are TRBV6-1 and TRBJ2-7, with D possibly being TRBD2 (6 bases). Germline CDR1 reads MNHNS; CDR2 reads SASEGT. The CDR3 totals 15 residues. The CDR3 sequence is CASSEAEEGSYEQYF. The CDR3 region has the DNA TGTGCCAGCAGCGAAGCGGAGGAGGGGTCCTACGAGCAGTACTTC.

V is TRBV28 and J is TRBJ2-3; D unresolved. The CDR3 runs 14 residues. The germline V gene encodes CDR1 MDHEN and CDR2 SYDVKM. Trimming pared 2 bases from V and 7 bases from J, leaving 13 bases between. The CDR3 region has the DNA TGTGCCAGCAGTTTACCCTTCAATCGTAATACGCAGTATTTT. Translation: CASSLPFNRNTQYF. The variable domain in full, completed from reference TRBV28 and TRBJ2-3, reads DVKVTQSSRYLVKRTGEKVFLECVQDMDHENMFWYRQDPGLGLRLIYFSYDVKMKEKGDIPEGYSVSREKKERFSLILESASTNQTSMYLCASSLPFNRNTQYFGPGTRLTVL.

Notes on this clone: This likely came from a read error, as a far larger clone is one base away. This chain uses TRBV4-1 with TRBJ2-7; D is possibly TRBD2 (5 bases). Germline V gene data show CDR1 as MGHRA and CDR2 as YSYEKL. The CDR3 length is 15 residues. The CDR3 DNA reads TGCGCCGGCAGCCAAGCGGTCTCCCGGAGGTACGAGCAGTACTTC. Encoded protein: CAGSQAVSRRYEQYF.

The chain couples TRBV2 to TRBJ2-7; D perhaps matches TRBD2 (5 bases). V was trimmed by 8 bases and J by 9 bases, leaving 23 bases between them. Germline values: CDR1 SNHLY, CDR2 FYNNEI. The CDR3 extends over 14 amino acids. CDR3 in DNA: TGTGCCAGCGGATCCGGGGTCCCTACGAGCACGCAGTACTTC. Residues: CASGSGVPTSTQYF.

The chain employs TRBV30 and TRBJ2-5, with a possible D match to TRBD1 (5 bases). The CDR3 is made up of 13 amino acids. CDR1 is GTSNPN, CDR2 SVGIG, per germline (reference sequence). The V end was cut by 6 bases, the J end by 3 bases, with 14 bases between. CDR3 sequence reads: CACLGVGEETQYF. In DNA, the CDR3 is TGTGCCTGCCTAGGCGTAGGGGAAGAGACCCAGTACTTC.

The chain recombines TRBV5-4 with TRBJ1-1; no definite D call. Germline values: CDR1 SGHNT, CDR2 YYREEE (reference sequence). The CDR3 is made up of 13 amino acids. Trimming cost V 4 bases and J 6 bases, with 13 bases left between them. The CDR3 here is CASSPRVSSEAFF. CDR3 nucleotides: TGTGCCAGCAGCCCAAGGGTGAGTTCTGAAGCTTTCTTT. Full variable domain (missing parts from reference TRBV5-4 and TRBJ1-1): ETGVTQSPTHLIKTRGQQVTLRCSSQSGHNTVSWYQQALGQGPQFIFQYYREEENGRGNFPPRFSGLQFPNYSSELNVNALELDDSALYLCASSPRVSSEAFFGQGTRLTVV.

V is TRBV27 and J is TRBJ2-2; the D is unclear. Germline CDR1 is MNHEY and CDR2 is SMNVEV (reference sequence). The length of the CDR3 is 15 residues. V lost 3 bases to trimming and J lost 0 bases, with 8 bases between them. The DNA for the CDR3 is TGTGCCAGCAGTTTTGGTCCGACGAACACCGGGGAGCTGTTTTTT. The encoded protein is CASSFGPTNTGELFF.

CDR3 DNA sequence: TGTGCCATCCGAGACAGCATGAACACTGAAGCTTTCTTT. Its translation is CAIRDSMNTEAFF. The rearrangement links TRBV10-3 to TRBJ1-1; D is possibly TRBD1 (5 bases). CDR3 size: 13 residues. The germline gives CDR1 ENHRY, CDR2 SYGVKD. V lost 8 bases and J lost 0, with 10 bases in between.

V and J are TRBV2 and TRBJ1-2, with a possible D match to TRBD1 (5 bases). This CDR3 spans 12 amino acids. Deletions cut 7 bases from V and 7 bases from J, with 13 bases between. Germline V gene lookup returns CDR1 SNHLY and CDR2 FYNNEI. DNA of the CDR3: TGTGCCAGCAATCGGGGCGCGAGTGGCTACACCTTC. Protein sequence: CASNRGASGYTF.

Comment on this clone: This CDR3 is also generated by other DNA sequences in the sample. The chain employs TRBV29-1 and TRBJ1-1; D is unresolved. Germline values: CDR1 SQVTM, CDR2 ANQGSEA. V was trimmed by 2 bases and J by 4 bases, leaving 8 bases between them. The CDR3 is 12 residues long. CDR3: CSVEKGGTEAFF. As DNA, the CDR3 is TGCAGCGTTGAAAAGGGAGGCACTGAAGCTTTCTTT.

CDR3 residues: CASSPGHPTGELFF. CDR3 bases: TGTGCCAGCAGCCCTGGACACCCCACCGGGGAGCTGTTTTTT. The chain joins TRBV5-4 to TRBJ2-2; perhaps TRBD1 as D (5 bases). V was pared by 4 bases and J by 4 bases, with 11 bases between. CDR1 is SGHNT, CDR2 YYREEE, per germline (reference sequence). This CDR3 comprises 14 residues.

The chain has TRBV5-1 and TRBJ2-5, with D unclear. The CDR3 totals 16 residues. V was clipped by 0 bases and J by 0 bases, with 12 bases between them. Germline V CDR1 and CDR2: SGHRS, YFSETQ. The CDR3 coding sequence is TGCGCCAGCAGCTTGGGGGATTACCGGTACCAAGAGACCCAGTACTTC. This translates into CASSLGDYRYQETQYF.

V gene TRBV11-2 combines with J gene TRBJ2-7, with 8 bases identical to TRBD1. The CDR3 sequence is 14 residues long. Germline trimming cut 4 bases from V and 2 bases from J; bases unmatched to any gene: 4. The germline V gene encodes CDR1 SGHAT and CDR2 FQNNGV. The CDR3 DNA is TGTGCCAGCAGCTCACAGGGGGGACCCTACGAGCAGTACTTC. Protein sequence: CASSSQGGPYEQYF.

As DNA, the CDR3 is TGCGCCAGCAGCTTGGGCGGGACTAGCGATAATGAGCAGTTCTTC. Amino acid sequence: CASSLGGTSDNEQFF. V gene TRBV5-1 combines with J gene TRBJ2-1, with TRBD2 matching 10 bases. CDR1 is SGHRS, CDR2 YFSETQ, per germline. V lost 0 bases to trimming and J lost 7 bases; unmatched junction nucleotides: 4. The CDR3 consists of 15 residues.

Notes on this clone: A much larger clone differs from this one at a single base, so this may be a read error. In the same sample, other DNA sequences code for this CDR3. V and J are TRBV7-3 and TRBJ2-7; 9 positions agree with TRBD1. Germline CDR1 SGHTA, CDR2 FQGTGA. This CDR3 is built from 12 residues. The CDR3 nucleotides are TGCGCCAGACAGGGGGAGGACTACGAGCAGTACTTC. This codes for CARQGEDYEQYF.

The chain uses TRBV5-1 and TRBJ2-3; possibly TRBD1 or TRBD2 for D (7 bases each). This CDR3 has 14 amino acids. Germline V lookup: CDR1 SGHRS, CDR2 YFSETQ. With 4 bases removed from V and 5 bases from J, the gap between germline ends came to 14 bases. The CDR3 region has the DNA TGCGCCAGCAGCCGGACAGGCGGGGGAGATACGCAGTATTTT. It translates to CASSRTGGGDTQYF.

Points on this clone: This likely traces to a read error, being one base from a far larger clone. This sample also contains other DNA sequences that code for the same CDR3. The CDR3: CASSHRDSRNQPQHF. CDR3 sequence (DNA): TGTGCCAGCAGCCACCGGGACAGTCGCAATCAGCCACAGCATTTT. The chain recombines TRBV4-2 with TRBJ1-5, with 7 bases fitting TRBD1. Germline V CDR1 and CDR2: LGHNA, YNFKEQ. CDR3 length: 15 residues.

This clone was counted a single time. This sequence joins TRBV15 and TRBJ2-7; TRBD1 matches 10 bases. This CDR3 contains 13 residues. The J segment lost 4 bases and the V segment lost 7 bases, leaving 4 bases of the junction unmatched. Germline CDR1 and CDR2: LNHNV and YYDKDF (reference sequence). CDR3 in DNA: TGTGCCACCAACCGGGACAGGGGTTACGAGCAGTACTTC. It translates to CATNRDRGYEQYF. The variable domain in full, completed from reference TRBV15 and TRBJ2-7, reads DAMVIQNPRYQVTQFGKPVTLSCSQTLNHNVMYWYQQKSSQAPKLLFHYYDKDFNNEADTPDNFQSRRPNTSFCFLDIRSPGLGDTAMYLCATNRDRGYEQYFGPGTRLTVT.

With respect to this clone: A far larger clone is one base from this, pointing to a likely read error. J is TRBJ2-1 and V is TRBV7-9; D is unclear. V shed 1 base and J shed 5 bases, with 12 bases lying between them. Germline values: CDR1 SEHNR, CDR2 FQNEAQ (reference sequence). The CDR3 loop spans 15 amino acids. CDR3 sequence: CASSLVPEANNEQFF. CDR3 in DNA: TGTGCCAGCAGCTTAGTTCCAGAGGCCAACAATGAGCAGTTCTTC.

This rearrangement joins TRBV2 to TRBJ1-2; TRBD1 matches at 9 bases. CDR1 is SNHLY, CDR2 FYNNEI, per germline. Losses at the gene ends were 10 bases for V and 2 bases for J; bases not matched to a gene: 17. CDR3 length: 17 amino acids. The DNA of the CDR3 is TGTGCCATCCAACCGGCGGACGGACAGGGGTTAAACTATGGCTACACCTTC. This encodes CAIQPADGQGLNYGYTF.

This sequence joins TRBV6-5 and TRBJ1-4, with a possible D match to TRBD1 (6 bases). CDR1 is MNHEY and CDR2 is SVGAGI in the germline V gene. V was clipped by 6 bases and J by 5 bases, with 16 bases between them. This CDR3 spans 15 amino acids. CDR3 nucleotides: TGTGCCAGCAGACCATACGGGGGCAGGAATGAAAAACTGTTTTTT. It codes for CASRPYGGRNEKLFF.

Comment on this clone: Distinct nucleotide sequences in the sample also encode this CDR3. The chain has TRBV7-9 and TRBJ1-4; no definite D call. Trimming took off 1 base at V and 0 bases at J, with 3 bases between the two ends. CDR1 SEHNR and CDR2 FQNEAQ come from the germline V gene (reference sequence). CDR3 length: 14 amino acids. The CDR3 region has the DNA TGTGCCAGCAGCTTAGACGCAACTAATGAAAAACTGTTTTTT. This gives the protein CASSLDATNEKLFF.

For this clone: Other DNA sequences in this sample translate to the same CDR3. The gene calls are TRBV5-1 and TRBJ2-7; the match to TRBD1 covers 7 bases. V lost 3 bases, J lost 0 bases, and 0 bases stayed unmatched. Germline values: CDR1 SGHRS, CDR2 YFSETQ. This CDR3 is 13 amino acids long. The CDR3 loop reads CASSSGGSYEQYF. CDR3 bases: TGCGCCAGCAGCTCAGGGGGCTCCTACGAGCAGTACTTC.

The chain has TRBV10-3 and TRBJ2-7, with 9 bases lining up with TRBD2. With V trimmed by 5 bases and J by 2 bases, 7 bases remained unmatched. The CDR3 sequence is 15 residues long. Germline CDR1 ENHRY, CDR2 SYGVKD. The CDR3 protein is CAISPGLATTYEQYF. As DNA, the CDR3 is TGTGCCATCAGTCCCGGACTAGCGACGACCTACGAGCAGTACTTC.

The genes are TRBV28 and TRBJ2-1; D is undetermined. Germline values: CDR1 MDHEN, CDR2 SYDVKM. The CDR3 runs 12 residues. V gave up 2 bases and J gave up 13 bases, with 12 bases separating them. DNA for the CDR3: TGTGCCAGCAGTTTACGAGACTCTACTCAGTTCTTC. It codes for CASSLRDSTQFF.

As regards this clone: A much larger clone sits a single nucleotide away, making a read error possible. At the DNA level, this CDR3 is encoded by other sequences in the same sample as well. The V and J genes are TRBV9 and TRBJ1-1; D is unclear. CDR3 size: 13 residues. Germline V gene sequence: CDR1 SGDLS, CDR2 YYNGEE. Trimming cost V 0 bases and J 1 base, with 4 bases left between them. The CDR3 sequence: CASSVGRNTEAFF. Written as DNA, the CDR3 is TGTGCCAGCAGCGTAGGGAGGAACACTGAAGCTTTCTTT.

This clone was seen at least ten times. Other DNA variants within this sample encode the same CDR3. The chain couples TRBV9 to TRBJ1-3; D unresolved. V was clipped by 0 bases and J by 4 bases, with 8 bases between them. The CDR3 length is 14 residues. Germline lookup yields CDR1 SGDLS and CDR2 YYNGEE. CDR3 amino acids: CASSVGGPGNTIYF. DNA of the CDR3: TGTGCCAGCAGCGTAGGTGGTCCCGGAAACACCATATATTTT.